The subject of this entry is one T cell receptor (beta chain). The antigen it binds to is not known. Per-base qualities were not stored, and no clone one base away is much larger. TCRbeta CDR3 regions were amplified from genomic DNA using the immunoSEQ Assay, a bias-controlled multiplex PCR. The study's own analysis went as follows. The number of nucleated cells in each sample was estimated by amplification of reference gene primers within the assay. To quantify the absolute abundance of each unique TCRbeta CDR3 rearrangement, sequence reads were collapsed and filtered. For each sample, productive Simpson clonality was calculated as the square root of Simpson's diversity index over productive rearrangements. TCRdb limited this immuneACCESS table to in-frame rearrangements with V and J called. A share of clones is missing; checked studies link under half to unresolved V genes, and the rest is unexplained. The D gene and trimming were derived from the DNA, and the V and J assignments and clone size from that table. The sample table shows about 77,000 clones, and more than 75% are seen once. Roughly 15% of the sample belongs to the ten largest clones.

The data are from a study of blood T cell repertoires in COVID-19 (dated by TCRdb to 2020 to 2022). The study in broad terms: Samples covering the acute and convalescent phases of COVID-19 were provided by collaborators in the United States, Italy and Spain. HLA class I and class II types, where available, came from metadata supplied by the sample provider rather than from assay-based typing. The sample metadata nearly always contained a de-identified subject ID, COVID-19 status, age in years and sex. A freely available public database, intended as a resource for researchers studying the immune response to SARS-CoV-2, is where the repertoires were released. Samples came from the ongoing ImmuneRACE study (first 160 participants) plus 1,254 subjects from 6 global collaborators. The prospective study material was composed of cDNA or gDNA derived from T cells, B-cell-depleted T cells, or PBMCs. Deeply sampled blood TCRbeta repertoires from subjects exposed to, actively infected with, or recovered from COVID-19 were included in the dataset.

Collaborating institutions collected whole blood in K2EDTA tubes following their own protocols. For TCRbeta analysis, collaborator samples were shipped as frozen whole blood, as isolated PBMCs, or as DNA extracted from either sample type. What the research found in general, with its limitations: The amount of clinical and demographic metadata varied by source and participant and was provided uncurated.

The germline V gene yields MNHEY for CDR1 and SVGAGI for CDR2. Inclusive of the bounding cysteine and phenylalanine, the CDR3 is 12 residues long. Only CDR3 DNA is held: 36 bases, read in frame from base 1. Ends trimmed: V by 5 bases, J by 7 bases; bases unmatched to a gene: 4. This TCR derives from a woman of 80 years or more with active or convalescent COVID-19. The chain employs TRBV6-5 and TRBJ1-1; 7 central nucleotides agree with TRBD1. Sample: peripheral blood. The CDR3 reads CASSLRDSEAFF. At the DNA level, the sequence is TGTGCCAGCAGTCTACGGGACAGTGAAGCTTTCTTT.